This TCR beta chain originates from a study of T cell repertoires in cytomegalovirus infection. TCRdb passed the reads through MiXCR, listing each CDR3 protein once. The sample lists around 89,000 distinct CDR3 sequences, 25% to 30% occurring once. This clonotype was observed a handful of times. Its antigen remains unidentified. This CDR3 region has 14 residues. V shed 3 bases and J shed 2 bases, with 10 bases lying between them. The material sequenced was CD8+ T cells from cultured PBMCs, taken from culture after CMV antigen stimulation. The chain joins TRBV12-3 or TRBV12-4 to TRBJ2-5; no clear D. This receptor was taken from a human donor in good health (CMV status not recorded). Some clones in this sample may be carry-over from other donors' samples. Here the CDR3 reads CASSLLIGQETQYF. In DNA form, the CDR3 reads TGTGCCAGCAGTTTGTTGATAGGACAAGAGACCCAGTACTTC.